The subject of this entry is one T cell receptor (beta chain). Its target is unknown. The data stem from a study of T cells in Graves' hyperthyroidism and ophthalmopathy. Study conclusions and caveats: The majority of expanded thyroid clonotypes above 0.001 also appeared in blood. A model of 13 V-J features distinguished ophthalmopathy from stable hyperthyroidism.

The V and J ends lost 4 bases and 12 bases respectively, with 21 bases between them. The germline gives CDR1 ENHRY, CDR2 SYGVKD. The length of the CDR3 is 14 residues. Criteria for exclusion of patients were uncontrolled infection, other autoimmune disease, pregnancy or lactation. Diagnoses rested on clinical symptoms, serum thyroxine and TRAb, thyroid ultrasound and orbital computed tomography. TCR beta CDR3 sequences were amplified from RNA transcripts. First-round RT-PCR with HTBI primers amplified the TCR CDR3 region. Via MiXCR, TCRdb re-called the multiplex PCR reads, giving one row per CDR3 protein. The table includes 500,000 to 650,000 distinct CDR3 sequences, over 35% detected once.

Sequenced material: peripheral blood or thyroid tissue (not recorded which). The receptor was derived from an adult woman with Graves' disease, either hyperthyroidism or ophthalmopathy (not recorded which). This rearrangement joins TRBV10-3 to TRBJ1-2; D is perhaps TRBD1 (5 bases). CDR3 amino acids: CAISGEGWDVGNTF. The CDR3 nucleotides read TGTGCCATCAGTGGAGAGGGTTGGGACGTAGGAAACACCTTC.